This is a list of T cell receptor beta chains from one sample in a study of cytotoxic CD8 clonotypes in ibrutinib-treated CLL. Clones were sequenced by immunoSEQ multiplex PCR, and TCRdb holds only the in-frame ones, with some missing. The table lists approximately 97,000 clones, 77% of them singletons. The sequences come from PBMCs, collected after 24 months of ibrutinib treatment. All receptors derive from a human donor with chronic lymphocytic leukemia. Both conserved end residues are part of each CDR3. A D gene is named only where the DNA matches it firmly. Some rows have no size entry. The others give once, few or many, or a class for an expanded clone.

size	D	V	J	DNA	CDR3
once	NA	TRBV29-1	TRBJ2-2	TGCAGCGTTGAGGGACGTAGGACCGGGGAGCTGTTTTTT	CSVEGRRTGELFF
few	TRBD2	TRBV27	TRBJ2-7	TGTGCCAGCGAGACTAGCACTTACTACGAGCAGTACTTC	CASETSTYYEQYF
once	TRBD1	TRBV19	TRBJ2-2	TGTGCCAGTAGTATGTGGACAGGTGGGAACACCGGGGAGCTGTTTTTT	CASSMWTGGNTGELFF
few	TRBD1	TRBV19	TRBJ2-2	TGTGCCAGTAGTTCACGGACAGGGTTTCGCGAGGAGCTGTTTTTT	CASSSRTGFREELFF
once	NA	TRBV10-3	TRBJ1-2	TGTGCCATCAGTGTAGTAGGGTTGGGAGCTAACTATGGCTACACCTTC	CAISVVGLGANYGYTF
NA	TRBD1	TRBV7-3	TRBJ1-2	TGTGCCAGCAGCTTAACTAGGACAGGGAACTATGGCTACACCTTC	CASSLTRTGNYGYTF
NA	NA	TRBV7-2	TRBJ1-2	TGTGCCAGCAGCCCCGGGAGGGAGTATGGCTACACCTTC	CASSPGREYGYTF
NA	NA	TRBV5-1	TRBJ2-1	TGCGCCAGCAGCCACGGGACCAGCTACAATGAGCAGTTCTTC	CASSHGTSYNEQFF
NA	TRBD2	TRBV27	TRBJ2-3	TGTGCCAGCAGATCTAGCGGTAGCACAGATACGCAGTATTTT	CASRSSGSTDTQYF
once	TRBD2	TRBV7-6	TRBJ2-5	TGTGCCAGCAGCGATAGCGGGAGGGCCGTGACCCAGTACTTC	CASSDSGRAVTQYF
NA	NA	TRBV9	TRBJ2-7	TGTGCCAGCAGTTACGACAGGACCCCCTCCGAGCAGTACTTC	CASSYDRTPSEQYF
NA	NA	TRBV19	TRBJ2-7	TGTGCCAGTAGTGCCCCGGACAGTTCCTACGAGCAGTACTTC	CASSAPDSSYEQYF
NA	TRBD1	TRBV5-3	TRBJ1-6	TGTGCCAGAAGCACCGCCCGGGACAGGGCCAATTCACCCCTCCACTTT	CARSTARDRANSPLHF
NA	NA	TRBV14	TRBJ2-2	TGTGCCAGCAGCCAACAAACAGGGAACACCGGGGAGCTGTTTTTT	CASSQQTGNTGELFF
NA	NA	TRBV2	TRBJ1-2	TGTGCCGAAAGGCGGAGGGACTATGGCTACACCTTC	CAERRRDYGYTF
NA	TRBD1	TRBV25-1	TRBJ2-1	TGTGCCAGCAGTGAACGACAGGGGGCCCACAATGAGCAGTTCTTC	CASSERQGAHNEQFF
few	NA	TRBV7-8	TRBJ1-1	TGTGCCAGCAGCTTCCAGGGGAACACTGAAGCTTTCTTT	CASSFQGNTEAFF
NA	TRBD2	TRBV2	TRBJ2-3	TGTGCCAGCCGGACTAGCTACGCAGATACGCAGTATTTT	CASRTSYADTQYF
NA	TRBD2	TRBV27	TRBJ2-1	TGTGCCAGCAGGGGGACTAGCGCGTACAATGAGCAGTTCTTC	CASRGTSAYNEQFF
NA	NA	TRBV4-2	TRBJ1-1	TGTGCCAGCAGCCAAGATAGGATGGCAGGGCCCACTGAAGCTTTCTTT	CASSQDRMAGPTEAFF
NA	NA	TRBV27	TRBJ2-3	TGTGCCAGCAGTTCCCCCGCCGGGACCCGGGCCCCAGATACGCAGTATTTT	CASSSPAGTRAPDTQYF
NA	NA	TRBV5-8	TRBJ2-7	TGTGCCAGCAGCGGGGGTAGGAGACACTCCTACGAGCAGTACTTC	CASSGGRRHSYEQYF
NA	TRBD1	TRBV5-6	TRBJ1-2	TGTGCCAGCAGCTTGGCCGGCAGGGGGCATGGCTACACCTTC	CASSLAGRGHGYTF
NA	TRBD1	TRBV19	TRBJ2-3	TGTGCCAGTAACCGCGGACAGGGGGCATGGGATACGCAGTATTTT	CASNRGQGAWDTQYF
NA	TRBD1	TRBV5-1	TRBJ1-1	TGCGCCAGCAGCTCCGACAGGGGGCGAAACACTGAAGCTTTCTTT	CASSSDRGRNTEAFF
NA	NA	TRBV30	TRBJ1-4	TGTGCCTGGAGGGCCACAGGGTGGGGCCTTGCAACTAATGAAAAACTGTTTTTT	CAWRATGWGLATNEKLFF
NA	NA	TRBV7-8	TRBJ1-5	TGTGCCAGCAGCTTCCGCCCCACCGGGAGGTCACTTGTAAGCAATCAGCCCCAGCATTTT	CASSFRPTGRSLVSNQPQHF
NA	TRBD2	TRBV5-1	TRBJ2-2	TGCGCCAGCAGCTTGGGAGGCGGGAGTACCGGGGAGCTGTTTTTT	CASSLGGGSTGELFF
NA	NA	TRBV6-5	TRBJ1-1	TGTGCCAGCAGATCGGGACGACCGAACACTGAAGCTTTCTTT	CASRSGRPNTEAFF